The source of this T cell receptor (beta chain) is a study of cytomegalovirus exposure and HLA in healthy donors (dated by TCRdb to between 2016 and 2019). For the wider study: The 700 or so repertoires of the first cohort and the roughly 120 validation repertoires were produced on the same platform, according to a later analysis. The study aimed to test whether cataloging public T cell receptors could reveal signatures of past pathogen exposure. In addition to the first cohort of 666 subjects, a separate validation cohort of 120 different subjects was used. To predict cytomegalovirus infection status, the study brought together high-throughput TCR immunosequencing, statistical association of individual TCRs with disease status, and machine learning. The paper's findings and limits, for the study overall: A later analysis had no HLA typing for the validation cohort, so co-occurrence there was scored across all 130 or so repertoires. Most TCR sequences were observed very rarely across donors, whereas some public TCRs were present in many individuals. The authors suggested that the approach could potentially be extended to other disease states and immunological phenotypes. In both the original and validation cohorts, the classifier was reported to diagnose cytomegalovirus status with high specificity and sensitivity. In vitro tests confirmed that a few of the cytomegalovirus-associated TCR beta chains recognize cytomegalovirus antigens. In the study, approximately 160 TCR beta chains were listed as associated with cytomegalovirus. Of the cluster scores, 85% to 95% were above 0 in a later analysis, which found that TCRs clustered in the first cohort also tended to co-occur in the 120 validation repertoires.

CDR1 and CDR2, per the germline V gene, are LGHNA and YNFKEQ. CDR3 length: 18 amino acids, cysteine to phenylalanine. The entry retains the CDR3 DNA only, 54 bases that are in frame from base 1. V trim: 0 bases; J trim: 3 bases; unmatched bases: 8. The protocol used for the library was the immunoSEQ multiplex PCR assay. In the original analysis: A statistical classification framework was built to diagnose cytomegalovirus status from the catalog of TCR beta chain sequences. Held by TCRdb, this immuneACCESS table contains in-frame sequences only and omits some clones. Under half of the omission traces to an unresolved V gene where checked; the cause of the rest is unknown. V and J calls and clone size are given by that table; D and trimming were obtained from the DNA. The sample profile shows 120,000 or so clones; under 90% of them were found once. The ten biggest clones cover about 2% of the sample.

Points on this clone: Its recognized antigen is unknown. It has no much larger one-base neighbor in the sample; base qualities were not kept.

Donors formed part of the validation cohort, which comprised over a hundred subjects and was distinct from the first cohort of under 850 subjects. This TCR came from a woman aged 18-29 years in good health and CMV-seronegative. Recombination linked TRBV4-2 to TRBJ2-3; the central 11 bases match TRBD2. Sequenced input: PBMCs. CDR3 reads: CASSQDSGRALMTDTQYF. The bases are TGTGCCAGCAGCCAAGATAGCGGGAGGGCCCTAATGACAGATACGCAGTATTTT.